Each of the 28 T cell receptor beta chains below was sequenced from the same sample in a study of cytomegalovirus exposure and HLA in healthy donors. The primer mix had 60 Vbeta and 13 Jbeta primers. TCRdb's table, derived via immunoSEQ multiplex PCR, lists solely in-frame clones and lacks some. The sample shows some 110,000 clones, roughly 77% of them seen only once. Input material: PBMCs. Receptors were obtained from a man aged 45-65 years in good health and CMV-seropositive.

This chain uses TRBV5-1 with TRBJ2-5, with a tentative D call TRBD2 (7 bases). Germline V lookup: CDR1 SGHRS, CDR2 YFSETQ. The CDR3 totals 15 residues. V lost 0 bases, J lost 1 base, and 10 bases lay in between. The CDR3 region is CASSLAGGLQETQYF. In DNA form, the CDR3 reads TGCGCCAGCAGCTTGGCGGGGGGCCTCCAAGAGACCCAGTACTTC.

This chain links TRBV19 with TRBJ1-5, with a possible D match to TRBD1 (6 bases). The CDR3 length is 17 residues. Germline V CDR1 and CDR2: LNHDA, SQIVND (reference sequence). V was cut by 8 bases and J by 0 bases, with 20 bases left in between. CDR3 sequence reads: CASSGAARGYSNQPQHF. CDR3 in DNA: TGTGCCAGTTCAGGGGCCGCCCGGGGATATAGCAATCAGCCCCAGCATTTT.

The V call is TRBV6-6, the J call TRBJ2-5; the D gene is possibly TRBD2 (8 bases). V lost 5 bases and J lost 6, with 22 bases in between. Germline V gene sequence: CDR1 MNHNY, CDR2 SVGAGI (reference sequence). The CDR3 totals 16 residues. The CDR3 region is CASSPGGDRALKTQYF. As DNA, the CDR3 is TGTGCCAGCAGTCCCGGGGGGGACAGAGCCCTCAAGACCCAGTACTTC.

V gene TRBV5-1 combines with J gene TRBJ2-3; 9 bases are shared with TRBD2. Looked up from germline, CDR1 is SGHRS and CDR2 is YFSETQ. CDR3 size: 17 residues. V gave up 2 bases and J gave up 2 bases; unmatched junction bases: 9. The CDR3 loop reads CASSLGRGGWDTDTQYF. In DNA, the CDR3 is TGCGCCAGCAGCTTAGGGCGGGGGGGCTGGGACACAGATACGCAGTATTTT. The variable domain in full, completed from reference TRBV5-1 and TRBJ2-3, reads KAGVTQTPRYLIKTRGQQVTLSCSPISGHRSVSWYQQTPGQGLQFLFEYFSETQRNKGNFPGRFSGRQFSNSRSEMNVSTLELGDSALYLCASSLGRGGWDTDTQYFGPGTRLTVL.

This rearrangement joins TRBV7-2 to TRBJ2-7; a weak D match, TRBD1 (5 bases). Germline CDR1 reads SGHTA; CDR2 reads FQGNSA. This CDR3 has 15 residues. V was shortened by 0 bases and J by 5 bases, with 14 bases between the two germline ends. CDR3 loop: CASSLAAGRKDEQYF. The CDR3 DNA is TGTGCCAGCAGCTTAGCTGCAGGGCGGAAGGACGAGCAGTACTTC.

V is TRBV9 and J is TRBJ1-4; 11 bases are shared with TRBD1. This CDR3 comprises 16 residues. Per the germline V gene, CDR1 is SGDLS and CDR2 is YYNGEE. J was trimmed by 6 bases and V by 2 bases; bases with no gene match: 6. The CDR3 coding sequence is TGTGCCAGCAGCGTTGGGACAGGGGGTCAGGATGAAAAACTGTTTTTT. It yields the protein CASSVGTGGQDEKLFF.

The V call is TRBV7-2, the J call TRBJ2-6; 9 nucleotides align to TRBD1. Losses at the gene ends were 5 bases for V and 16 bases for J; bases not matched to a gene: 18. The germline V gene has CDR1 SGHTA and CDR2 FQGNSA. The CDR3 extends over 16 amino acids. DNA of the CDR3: TGTGCCAGCAGCCCGAGACGAGGGGACAGGGAAGTCCTTCTGACTTTC. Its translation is CASSPRRGDREVLLTF.

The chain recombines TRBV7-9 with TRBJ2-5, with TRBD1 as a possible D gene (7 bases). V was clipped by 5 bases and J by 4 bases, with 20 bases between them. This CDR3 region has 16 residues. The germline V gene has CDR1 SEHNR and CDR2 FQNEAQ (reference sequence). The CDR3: CASSVGGRGVGETQYF. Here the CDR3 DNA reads TGTGCCAGCAGCGTCGGAGGCAGGGGGGTAGGAGAGACCCAGTACTTC.

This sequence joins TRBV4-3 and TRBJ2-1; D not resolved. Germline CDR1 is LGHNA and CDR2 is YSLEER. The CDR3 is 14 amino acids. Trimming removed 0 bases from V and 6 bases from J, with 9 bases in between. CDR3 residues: CASSQDPGPNEQFF. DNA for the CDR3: TGCGCCAGCAGCCAAGATCCAGGTCCCAATGAGCAGTTCTTC.

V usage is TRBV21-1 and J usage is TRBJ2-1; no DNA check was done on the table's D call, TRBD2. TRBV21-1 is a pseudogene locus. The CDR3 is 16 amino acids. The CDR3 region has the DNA TGTGCCAGCAGCAATTTAGCGGGGTACTCCTACAATGAGCAGTTCTTC. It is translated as CASSNLAGYSYNEQFF.

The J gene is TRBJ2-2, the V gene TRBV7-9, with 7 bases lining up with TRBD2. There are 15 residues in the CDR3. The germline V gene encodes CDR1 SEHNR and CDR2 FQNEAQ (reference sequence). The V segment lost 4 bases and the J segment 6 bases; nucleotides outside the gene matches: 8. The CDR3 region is CASSSLGGTSGELFF. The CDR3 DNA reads TGTGCCAGCAGCTCCTTGGGGGGGACGTCCGGGGAGCTGTTTTTT.

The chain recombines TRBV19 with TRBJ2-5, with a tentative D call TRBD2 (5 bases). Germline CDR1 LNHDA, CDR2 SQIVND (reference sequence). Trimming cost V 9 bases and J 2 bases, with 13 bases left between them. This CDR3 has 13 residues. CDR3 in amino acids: CASQRTVQETQYF. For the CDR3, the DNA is TGTGCCAGCCAAAGGACTGTACAAGAGACCCAGTACTTC.

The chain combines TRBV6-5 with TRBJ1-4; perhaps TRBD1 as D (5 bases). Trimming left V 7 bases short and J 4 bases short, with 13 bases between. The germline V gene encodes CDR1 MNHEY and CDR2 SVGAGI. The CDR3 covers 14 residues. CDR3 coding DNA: TGTGCCAGCAAGGTCACAGGCCATAATGAAAAACTGTTTTTT. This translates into CASKVTGHNEKLFF.

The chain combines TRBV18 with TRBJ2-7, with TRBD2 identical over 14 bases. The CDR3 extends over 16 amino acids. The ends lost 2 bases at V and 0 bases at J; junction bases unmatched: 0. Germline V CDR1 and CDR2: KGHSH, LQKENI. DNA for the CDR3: TGTGCCAGCTCACCAGGACTAGCGGGGGGCTCCTACGAGCAGTACTTC. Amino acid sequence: CASSPGLAGGSYEQYF.

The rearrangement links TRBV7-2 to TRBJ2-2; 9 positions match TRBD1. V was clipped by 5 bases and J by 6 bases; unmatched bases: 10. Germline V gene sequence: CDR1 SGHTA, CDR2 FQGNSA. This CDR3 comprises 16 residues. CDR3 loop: CASSPGQGTLPGELFF. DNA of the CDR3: TGTGCCAGCAGCCCCGGACAGGGGACCCTCCCCGGGGAGCTGTTTTTT.

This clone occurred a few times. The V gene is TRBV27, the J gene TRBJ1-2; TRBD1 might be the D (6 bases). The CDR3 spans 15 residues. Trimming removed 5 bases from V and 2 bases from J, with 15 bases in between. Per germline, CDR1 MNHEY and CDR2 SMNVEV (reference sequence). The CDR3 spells CASSLGGGSNYGYTF. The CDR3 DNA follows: TGTGCCAGCAGTCTGGGGGGGGGCAGCAACTATGGCTACACCTTC.

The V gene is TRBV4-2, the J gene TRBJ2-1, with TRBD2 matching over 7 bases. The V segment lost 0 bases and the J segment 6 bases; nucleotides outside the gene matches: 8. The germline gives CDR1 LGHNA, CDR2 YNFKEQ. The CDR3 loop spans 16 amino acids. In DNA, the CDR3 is TGTGCCAGCAGCCAAGATCGGAGCGGGATACCCAATGAGCAGTTCTTC. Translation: CASSQDRSGIPNEQFF.

CDR3 nucleotides: TGTGCCAGCAGCGTGGGGACAGGGCAGTTGGAAAAACTGTTTTTT. Translating gives CASSVGTGQLEKLFF. The chain recombines TRBV9 with TRBJ1-4; 9 bases align to TRBD1. Trimming removed 2 bases from V and 8 bases from J; junction bases left unmatched: 7. The CDR3 loop spans 15 amino acids. Germline V gives CDR1 SGDLS, CDR2 YYNGEE. The complete variable domain, with remaining parts taken from reference TRBV9 and TRBJ1-4, reads DSGVTQTPKHLITATGQRVTLRCSPRSGDLSVYWYQQSLDQGLQFLIQYYNGEERAKGNILERFSAQQFPDLHSELNLSSLELGDSALYFCASSVGTGQLEKLFFGSGTQLSVL.

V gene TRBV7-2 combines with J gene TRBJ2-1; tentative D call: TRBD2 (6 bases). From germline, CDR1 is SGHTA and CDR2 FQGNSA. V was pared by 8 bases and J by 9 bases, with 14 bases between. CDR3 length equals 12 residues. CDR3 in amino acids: CASPMGGIEQFF. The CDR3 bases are TGTGCCAGCCCCATGGGGGGAATTGAGCAGTTCTTC.

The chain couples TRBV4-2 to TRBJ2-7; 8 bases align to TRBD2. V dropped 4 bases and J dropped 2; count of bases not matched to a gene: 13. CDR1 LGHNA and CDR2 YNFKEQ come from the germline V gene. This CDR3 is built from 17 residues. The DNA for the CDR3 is TGTGCCAGCAGCCCGGAGGTAGCGGGGCGCTTCCCCTACGAGCAGTACTTC. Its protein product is CASSPEVAGRFPYEQYF.

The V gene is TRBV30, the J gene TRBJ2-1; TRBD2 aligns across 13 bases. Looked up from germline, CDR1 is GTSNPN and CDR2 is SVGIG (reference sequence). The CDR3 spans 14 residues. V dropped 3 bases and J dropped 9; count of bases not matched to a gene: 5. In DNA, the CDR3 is TGTGCCTGGAGAGGACTAGCGGGAGTGGGTGAGCAGTTCTTC. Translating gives CAWRGLAGVGEQFF.

CDR3 loop: CASSLRGLGVQQREQFF. Here the CDR3 DNA reads TGCGCCAGCAGCTTAAGAGGACTAGGAGTCCAGCAGCGTGAGCAGTTCTTC. The chain combines TRBV5-1 with TRBJ2-1, with 7 bases identical to TRBD2. CDR3 length: 17 residues. The ends lost 2 bases at V and 9 bases at J; junction bases unmatched: 17. Germline assignment: CDR1 SGHRS and CDR2 YFSETQ.

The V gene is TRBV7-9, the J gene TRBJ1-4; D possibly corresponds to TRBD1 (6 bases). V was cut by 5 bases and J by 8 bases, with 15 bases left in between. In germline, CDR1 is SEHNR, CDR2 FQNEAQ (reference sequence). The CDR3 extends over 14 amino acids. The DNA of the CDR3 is TGTGCCAGCAGCGAACAGGGAGTTGGCGAAAAACTGTTTTTT. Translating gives CASSEQGVGEKLFF.

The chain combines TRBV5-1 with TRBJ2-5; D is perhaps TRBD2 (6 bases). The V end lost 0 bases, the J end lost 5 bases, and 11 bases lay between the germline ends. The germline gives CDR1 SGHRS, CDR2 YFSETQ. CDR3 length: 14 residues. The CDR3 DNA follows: TGCGCCAGCAGCTTGGTGGGGAGCGGGGAGACCCAGTACTTC. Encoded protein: CASSLVGSGETQYF.

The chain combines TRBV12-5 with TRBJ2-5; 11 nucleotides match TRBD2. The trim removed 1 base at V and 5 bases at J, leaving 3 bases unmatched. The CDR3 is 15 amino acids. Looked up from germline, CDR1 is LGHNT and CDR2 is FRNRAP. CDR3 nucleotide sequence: TGTGCTAGTGGTTTGGGACTAGCGGGAAGTGAGACCCAGTACTTC. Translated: CASGLGLAGSETQYF.

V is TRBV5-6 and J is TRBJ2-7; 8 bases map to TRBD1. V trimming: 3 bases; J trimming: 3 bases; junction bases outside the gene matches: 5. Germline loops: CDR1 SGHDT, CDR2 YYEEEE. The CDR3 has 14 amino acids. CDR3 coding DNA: TGTGCCAGCAGCTCATATGGACAGGGCTACGAGCAGTACTTC. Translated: CASSSYGQGYEQYF. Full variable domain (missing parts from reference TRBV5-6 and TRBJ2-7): DAGVTQSPTHLIKTRGQQVTLRCSPKSGHDTVSWYQQALGQGPQFIFQYYEEEERQRGNFPDRFSGHQFPNYSSELNVNALLLGDSALYLCASSSYGQGYEQYFGPGTRLTVT.

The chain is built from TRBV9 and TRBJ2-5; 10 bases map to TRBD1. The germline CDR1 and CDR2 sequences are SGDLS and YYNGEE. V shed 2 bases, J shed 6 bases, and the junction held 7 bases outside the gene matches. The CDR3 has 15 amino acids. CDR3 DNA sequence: TGTGCCAGCAGCGTGGGGACAGGGGCTTCTAAGACCCAGTACTTC. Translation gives CASSVGTGASKTQYF.

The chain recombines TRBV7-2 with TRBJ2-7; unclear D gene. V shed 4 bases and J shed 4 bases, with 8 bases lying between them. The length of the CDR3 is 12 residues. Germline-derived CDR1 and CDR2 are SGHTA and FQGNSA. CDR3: CASSSPLYEQYF. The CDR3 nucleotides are TGTGCCAGCAGCTCCCCCCTATACGAGCAGTACTTC.